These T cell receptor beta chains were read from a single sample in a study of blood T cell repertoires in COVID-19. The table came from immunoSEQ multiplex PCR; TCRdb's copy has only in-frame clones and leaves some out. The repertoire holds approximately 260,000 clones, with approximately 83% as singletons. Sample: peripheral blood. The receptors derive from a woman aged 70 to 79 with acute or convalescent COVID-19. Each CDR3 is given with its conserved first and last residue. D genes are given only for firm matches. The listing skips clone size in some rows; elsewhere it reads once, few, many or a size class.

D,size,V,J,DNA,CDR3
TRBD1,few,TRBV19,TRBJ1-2,TGTGCCAGTCGGACAGGGGAGGGGTTTGGCTACACCTTC,CASRTGEGFGYTF
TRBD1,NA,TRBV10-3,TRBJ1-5,TGTGCCATCAAGGGACAGGTCAATCAGCCCCAGCATTTT,CAIKGQVNQPQHF
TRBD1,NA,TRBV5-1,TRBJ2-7,TGCGCCAGCAGCTTACAGGGGTACGAGCAGTACTTC,CASSLQGYEQYF
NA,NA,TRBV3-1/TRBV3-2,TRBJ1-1,TGTGCCAGCAGTCTACAGGGCCCTAGGACTGAAGCTTTCTTT,CASSLQGPRTEAFF
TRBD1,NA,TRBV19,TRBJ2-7,TGTGCCAGTAGCCAACCGGACAGGGGGCCGAACGAGCAGTACTTC,CASSQPDRGPNEQYF
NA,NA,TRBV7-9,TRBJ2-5,TGTGCCAGCAGTATACAGGGAGAAGAGACCCAGTACTTC,CASSIQGEETQYF
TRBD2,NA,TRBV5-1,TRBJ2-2,TGCGCCAGCAGCGGACTAGCGGGGGGCGGGGAGCTGTTTTTT,CASSGLAGGGELFF
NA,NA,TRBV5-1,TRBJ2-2,TGCGCCAGCAGCTTGGCCTTCCGGCGGGGCACCGGGGAGCTGTTTTTT,CASSLAFRRGTGELFF
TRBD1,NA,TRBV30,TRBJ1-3,TGTGCCTGGGGTTTGACAGGGGCGGCTGGAAACACCATATATTTT,CAWGLTGAAGNTIYF
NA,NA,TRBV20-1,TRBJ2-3,TGCAGTGCTAGTCGTACAGATACGCAGTATTTT,CSASRTDTQYF
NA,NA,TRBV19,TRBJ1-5,TGTGCCAGTAGCCCAGTAGGCAGGTGGAATCAGCCCCAGCATTTT,CASSPVGRWNQPQHF
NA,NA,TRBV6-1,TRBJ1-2,TGTGCCAGCAGTGAAGCGCTTGGGGGCTCGGGCGGGGGCTACACCTTC,CASSEALGGSGGGYTF
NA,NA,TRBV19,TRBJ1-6,TGTGCCAGTCATACTAGGCTCTCACCCCTCCACTTT,CASHTRLSPLHF
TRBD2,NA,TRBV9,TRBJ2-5,TGTGCCAGCAGCGTAGGAGGTCCTCTAGCGGGGGGGCCAGGGGAGACCCAGTACTTC,CASSVGGPLAGGPGETQYF
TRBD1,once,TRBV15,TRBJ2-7,TGTGCCACCAGCAGGGCAGGGGGCTCCTACGAGCAGTACTTC,CATSRAGGSYEQYF
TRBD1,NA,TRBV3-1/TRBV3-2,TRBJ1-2,TGTGCCAGCAGCCAAGATTTTGGGGGGACAGGGGGATATGGCTACACCTTC,CASSQDFGGTGGYGYTF
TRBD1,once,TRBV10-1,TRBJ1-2,TGCGCCAGCAGTGAGCATCAGACAGGGCCTTATGGCTACACCTTC,CASSEHQTGPYGYTF
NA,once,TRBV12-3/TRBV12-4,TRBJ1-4,TGTGCCAGCAGTTGGGGCAGTGAAAAACTGTTTTTT,CASSWGSEKLFF
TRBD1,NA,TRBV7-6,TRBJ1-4,TGTGCCAGCAGCCGACTCAGACAGGGCTCGGTTAATGAAAAACTGTTTTTT,CASSRLRQGSVNEKLFF
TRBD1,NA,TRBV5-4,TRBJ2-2,TGTGCCAGCAGATACACAGGGGGCCACACCGGGGAGCTGTTTTTT,CASRYTGGHTGELFF
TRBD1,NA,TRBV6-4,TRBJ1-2,TGTGCCAGCAGTCCTTTTCAGGGGGCGAAAGGCTACACCTTC,CASSPFQGAKGYTF
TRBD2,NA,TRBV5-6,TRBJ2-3,TGTGCCAGCAGCAAACAAGCGGGGGTGAATACGCAGTATTTT,CASSKQAGVNTQYF
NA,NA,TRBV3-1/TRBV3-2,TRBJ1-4,TGTGCCAGCAGCCCAGGGTGGGGTAATGAAAAACTGTTTTTT,CASSPGWGNEKLFF
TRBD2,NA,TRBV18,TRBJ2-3,TGTGCCAGCTCACCACCTGCGGGGGCAGATACGCAGTATTTT,CASSPPAGADTQYF